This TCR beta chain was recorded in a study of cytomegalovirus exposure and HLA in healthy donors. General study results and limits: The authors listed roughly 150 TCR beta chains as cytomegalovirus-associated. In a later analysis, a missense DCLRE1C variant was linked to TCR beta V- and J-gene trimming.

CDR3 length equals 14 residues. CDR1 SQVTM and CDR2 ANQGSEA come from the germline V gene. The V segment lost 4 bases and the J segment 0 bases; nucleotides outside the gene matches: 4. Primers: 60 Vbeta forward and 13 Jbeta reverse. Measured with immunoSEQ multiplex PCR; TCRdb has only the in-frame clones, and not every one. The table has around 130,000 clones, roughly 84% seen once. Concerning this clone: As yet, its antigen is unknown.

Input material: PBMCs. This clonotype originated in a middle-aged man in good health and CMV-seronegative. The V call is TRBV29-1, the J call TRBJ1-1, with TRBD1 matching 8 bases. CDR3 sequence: CSVVRGLMNTEAFF. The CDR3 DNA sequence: TGCAGCGTTGTCAGGGGGCTCATGAACACTGAAGCTTTCTTT.